Listed below are T cell receptor beta chains from one sample, sequenced in a study of neoadjuvant nivolumab and ipilimumab in lung cancer. Measured with immunoSEQ multiplex PCR; TCRdb has only the in-frame clones, and not every one. This sample has roughly 23,000 clones; approximately 81% occur once, and the top ten carry 23%. The specimen was peripheral blood, collected before neoadjuvant nivolumab, alone or with ipilimumab. These receptor sequences come from an adult with non-small cell lung cancer. The CDR3 runs from the conserved cysteine through the conserved F or W. Fields, in order: clone size, V gene, CDR3 length, D gene, J gene, CDR3 DNA, CDR3 protein. A D gene is named only where the DNA matches it firmly. Expanded clones get a size class; other rows say once, few or many, or leave the size out.

size: once; V: TRBV29-1; length: 13; D: TRBD2; J: TRBJ2-1; DNA: TGCAGCCCGGGCGGGGGCTCCTACAATGAGCAGTTCTTC; CDR3: CSPGGGSYNEQFF
size: .; V: TRBV6-6; length: 14; D: .; J: TRBJ1-5; DNA: TGTGCCAGCAGTTACTCGAGGGTGGGTCAGCCCCAGCATTTT; CDR3: CASSYSRVGQPQHF
size: .; V: TRBV5-1; length: 14; D: .; J: TRBJ1-2; DNA: TGCGCCAGCAGCTCTGACGGGGCTAACTATGGCTACACCTTC; CDR3: CASSSDGANYGYTF
size: .; V: TRBV10-1; length: 14; D: TRBD2; J: TRBJ2-1; DNA: TGCGCCAGCAGTGCCGTAACTAGCGGCGATGAGCAGTTCTTC; CDR3: CASSAVTSGDEQFF
size: .; V: TRBV18; length: 15; D: TRBD2; J: TRBJ2-1; DNA: TGTGCCAGCTCCCCCGGGACTAGCGGGTACAATGAGCAGTTCTTC; CDR3: CASSPGTSGYNEQFF
size: once; V: TRBV5-4; length: 16; D: .; J: TRBJ2-1; DNA: TGTGCCAGCAGCTTTAGCGGCGCTACCTCCTACAATGAGCAGTTCTTC; CDR3: CASSFSGATSYNEQFF
size: .; V: TRBV15; length: 14; D: .; J: TRBJ2-7; DNA: TGTGCCACCAGCAGAGAGGCCAGTTACTACGAGCAGTACTTC; CDR3: CATSREASYYEQYF
size: few; V: TRBV5-1; length: 11; D: .; J: TRBJ2-2; DNA: TGCGCCAGCAGCTTTTCCGGGGAGCTGTTTTTT; CDR3: CASSFSGELFF
size: .; V: TRBV5-1; length: 16; D: .; J: TRBJ1-1; DNA: TGCGCCAGCAGCCCGGATTCAGTAGGGCCGAACACTGAAGCTTTCTTT; CDR3: CASSPDSVGPNTEAFF
size: .; V: TRBV2; length: 13; D: .; J: TRBJ1-2; DNA: TGTGCCAGCAGTGGGACGGCTAACTATGGCTACACCTTC; CDR3: CASSGTANYGYTF
size: few; V: TRBV6-6; length: 15; D: TRBD2; J: TRBJ2-7; DNA: TGTGCCAGCAGTTACGAGCGGGAGGACTCCTACGAGCAGTACTTC; CDR3: CASSYEREDSYEQYF
size: .; V: TRBV11-2; length: 16; D: TRBD2; J: TRBJ2-5; DNA: TGTGCCAGTACTAGCGGGAGGGGCTGGGACCAAGAGACCCAGTACTTC; CDR3: CASTSGRGWDQETQYF
size: .; V: TRBV5-1; length: 15; D: TRBD1; J: TRBJ1-5; DNA: TGCGCCAGCAGCTTGGAGGGGGCGCCTCATCAGCCCCAGCATTTT; CDR3: CASSLEGAPHQPQHF
size: .; V: TRBV6-5; length: 12; D: .; J: TRBJ2-4; DNA: TGTGCCAGCAGAGGGGGAGGGTACATTCAGTACTTC; CDR3: CASRGGGYIQYF
size: .; V: TRBV19; length: 15; D: .; J: TRBJ1-2; DNA: TGTGCCAGTAGTATTTACAGGGACGGGAACTATGGCTACACCTTC; CDR3: CASSIYRDGNYGYTF
size: .; V: TRBV29-1; length: 13; D: .; J: TRBJ2-3; DNA: TGCAGCGTTGAAGTGGGGAGCACAGATACGCAGTATTTT; CDR3: CSVEVGSTDTQYF
size: .; V: TRBV7-2; length: 16; D: TRBD2; J: TRBJ2-7; DNA: TGTGCCAGCAGCTCCGGGCGCGGCGGGAGCGGCTACGAGCAGTACTTC; CDR3: CASSSGRGGSGYEQYF
size: few; V: TRBV18; length: 15; D: .; J: TRBJ2-2; DNA: TGTGCCAGCTCGTCAAACAGGGTCCGAACCGGGGAGCTGTTTTTT; CDR3: CASSSNRVRTGELFF
size: .; V: TRBV11-2; length: 17; D: .; J: TRBJ2-7; DNA: TGTGCCAGCAGCAGACCACAGGGTTGGAACATAGCCTACGAGCAGTACTTC; CDR3: CASSRPQGWNIAYEQYF
size: .; V: TRBV30; length: 16; D: TRBD2; J: TRBJ2-7; DNA: TGTGCCTGTCTTCCCCCGAGGGAGCGGGAGGGCGGAGAGCAGTACTTC; CDR3: CACLPPREREGGEQYF
size: .; V: TRBV7-2; length: 16; D: TRBD1; J: TRBJ2-2; DNA: TGTGCCAGCAGCTCCCGGACAGGGTTTACCACCGGGGAGCTGTTTTTT; CDR3: CASSSRTGFTTGELFF
size: once; V: TRBV11-3; length: 13; D: .; J: TRBJ2-1; DNA: TGTGCCAGCAGCGGGGGGCAAGGAGGGGAGCAGTTCTTC; CDR3: CASSGGQGGEQFF
size: few; V: TRBV2; length: 13; D: .; J: TRBJ2-2; DNA: TGTGCCAGCAGTGTCGGACAGTCCGGGGAGCTGTTTTTT; CDR3: CASSVGQSGELFF
size: .; V: TRBV29-1; length: 14; D: TRBD2; J: TRBJ2-7; DNA: TGCAGCGTTGATGGCCCTAACGGGGGGTACGAGCAGTACTTC; CDR3: CSVDGPNGGYEQYF
size: .; V: TRBV2; length: 13; D: .; J: TRBJ1-1; DNA: TGTGCCAGCTTGGGAGGAATCAGCCTTGAAGCTTTCTTT; CDR3: CASLGGISLEAFF
size: .; V: TRBV18; length: 15; D: .; J: TRBJ1-1; DNA: TGTGCCAGCTCACCTGAGACAGTTCGGTACACTGAAGCTTTCTTT; CDR3: CASSPETVRYTEAFF
size: .; V: TRBV7-2; length: 15; D: .; J: TRBJ1-1; DNA: TGTGCCAGCAGCTTCGGGACGGCGGTTGAGACTGAAGCTTTCTTT; CDR3: CASSFGTAVETEAFF
size: .; V: TRBV7-8; length: 15; D: TRBD1; J: TRBJ2-7; DNA: TGTGCCAGCAGCTCTATCGGGACAGAGGCCTACGAGCAGTACTTC; CDR3: CASSSIGTEAYEQYF
size: once; V: TRBV28; length: 14; D: .; J: TRBJ1-1; DNA: TGTGCCAGCAGGGCAGGGATTCTGGTGACTGAAGCTTTCTTT; CDR3: CASRAGILVTEAFF
size: .; V: TRBV2; length: 14; D: .; J: TRBJ2-7; DNA: TGTGCCAGCAGTCAGGACAGAGGGACCTACGAGCAGTACTTC; CDR3: CASSQDRGTYEQYF
size: .; V: TRBV29-1; length: 15; D: TRBD2; J: TRBJ2-1; DNA: TGCAGCGTTGAAAAAGGCGGGAGCTCCTACAATGAGCAGTTCTTC; CDR3: CSVEKGGSSYNEQFF
size: .; V: TRBV7-2; length: 13; D: .; J: TRBJ2-5; DNA: TGTGCCAGCAGCTTATTCGGAGAAGAGACCCAGTACTTC; CDR3: CASSLFGEETQYF
size: .; V: TRBV4-2; length: 15; D: TRBD1; J: TRBJ1-2; DNA: TGTGCCAGCAGCCAAGATCGGCGACAGGGGTATGGCTACACCTTC; CDR3: CASSQDRRQGYGYTF
size: .; V: TRBV5-1; length: 15; D: .; J: TRBJ2-7; DNA: TGCGCCAGCAGCTTGGGGTACGGTCCATCCTACGAGCAGTACTTC; CDR3: CASSLGYGPSYEQYF
size: .; V: TRBV4-2; length: 16; D: .; J: TRBJ1-4; DNA: TGTGCCAGCAGCCGCCAAGGGGATAGGACTAATGAAAAACTGTTTTTT; CDR3: CASSRQGDRTNEKLFF